Many counts were recorded for the clone carrying this TCR beta chain. Its matching antigen is unknown. The data stem from a study of response to subunit inactivated influenza vaccine. Study conclusions and caveats: The authors suggested that few new T cells are recruited per seasonal influenza vaccination.

Trimming took 3 bases from V and 5 from J, leaving 20 bases between them. CDR3 length: 17 amino acids. Germline V lookup: CDR1 MDHEN, CDR2 SYDVKM. From the RT-PCR reads, TCRdb called clonotypes with MiXCR, one entry per CDR3 protein. The data show hundreds of thousands of distinct CDR3 sequences, around 8% seen once. The sequence derives from a man between 50 and 69 years old who received an inactivated influenza vaccine. The source was PBMCs from blood, collected about 23 months after vaccination. This chain joins TRBV28 and TRBJ1-5, with D perhaps matching TRBD1 (5 bases). The DNA of the CDR3 is TGTGCCAGCAGTTTTCGGGCCACGGGACCCAGGGATCAGCCCCAGCATTTT. Its translation is CASSFRATGPRDQPQHF.